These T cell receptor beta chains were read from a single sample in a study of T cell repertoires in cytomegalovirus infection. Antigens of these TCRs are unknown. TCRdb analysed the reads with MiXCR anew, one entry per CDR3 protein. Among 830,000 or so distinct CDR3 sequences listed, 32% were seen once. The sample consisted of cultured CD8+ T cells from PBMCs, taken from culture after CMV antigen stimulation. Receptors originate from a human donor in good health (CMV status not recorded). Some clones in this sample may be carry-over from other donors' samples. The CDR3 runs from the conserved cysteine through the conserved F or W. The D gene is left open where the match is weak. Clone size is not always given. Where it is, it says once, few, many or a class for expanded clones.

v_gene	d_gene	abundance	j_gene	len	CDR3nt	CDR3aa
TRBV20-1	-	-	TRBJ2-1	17	TGCAGTGCTAGAGACCCTAGGGCCAGGGGATTGGGCAATGAGCAGTTCTTC	CSARDPRARGLGNEQFF
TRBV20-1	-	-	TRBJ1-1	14	TGCAGTGCTAGAGATAGACCGATGAACACTGAAGCTTTCTTT	CSARDRPMNTEAFF
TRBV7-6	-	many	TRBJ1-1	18	TGTGCCAGCAGCTATATATTCCCAGGGAAAGGGCAGAACACTGAAGCTTTCTTT	CASSYIFPGKGQNTEAFF
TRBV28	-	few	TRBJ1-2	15	TGTGCCAGCAGTTTAAACCCAGGGGAGACATATGGCTACACCTTC	CASSLNPGETYGYTF
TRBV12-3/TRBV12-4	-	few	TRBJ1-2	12	TGTGCCAGCGGGCGGGGGGCCGATGGCTACACCTTC	CASGRGADGYTF
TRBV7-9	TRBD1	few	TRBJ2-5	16	TGTGCCAGCAGCTCCATAGACAGGGACGGTTGGGAGACCCAGTACTTC	CASSSIDRDGWETQYF
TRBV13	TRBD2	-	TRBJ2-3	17	TGTGCCAGCAGCTCAAGACTAGCGGGGGGGAGCACAGATACGCAGTATTTT	CASSSRLAGGSTDTQYF
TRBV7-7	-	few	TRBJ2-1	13	TGTGCTAGCAGCATTGCAGGTCACAATGAGCAGTTCTTC	CASSIAGHNEQFF
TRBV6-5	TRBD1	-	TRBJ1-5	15	TGTGCCAGCAGTTCCCTACAGGGGCCGAATCAGCCCCAGCATTTT	CASSSLQGPNQPQHF
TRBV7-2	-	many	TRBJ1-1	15	TGTGCCAGCAGCTTAGAGGTCAGGGGGAACACTGAAGCTTTCTTT	CASSLEVRGNTEAFF
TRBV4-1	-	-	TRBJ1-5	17	TGCGCCAGCAGCCAAGATACGTCTTGGGAAAGCAATCAGCCCCAGCATTTT	CASSQDTSWESNQPQHF
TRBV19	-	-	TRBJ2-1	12	TGTGCCAGTAGTGGGCAGTTTCTTGAGCAGTTCTTC	CASSGQFLEQFF